This T cell receptor beta chain was identified during a study of T cell responses to AZD1222 COVID-19 vaccine. Findings and caveats of the study: In a largely white British group with more females than males, clonal diversity was possibly underestimated. Only 5 or 6 individuals given AZD1222 were seropositive at baseline. It was only after the peak T cell response that any repertoires were sampled. An increase in Spike-specific TCR breadth and depth was observed after two AZD1222 doses.

Of note for this clone: Its antigen is still unknown.

Profiling relied on immunoSEQ multiplex PCR, and the TCRdb table lists in-frame clones only, not all of them. There are approximately 140,000 clones in the sample; roughly 90% occur only once, and more than 3% lies in the top ten. This TCR was sampled from an adult who received the AZD1222 COVID-19 vaccine. The specimen was peripheral blood, collected 28 days after the second AZD1222 dose.

CDR3 DNA: TGTGCCAGCAGGGAGACTAGCGGCTCCTACAATGAGCAGTTCTTC. As protein: CASRETSGSYNEQFF. V and J are TRBV6-6 and TRBJ2-1; TRBD2 agrees at 9 bases. This CDR3 contains 15 residues. Germline loops: CDR1 MNHNY, CDR2 SVGAGI (reference sequence). J lost 0 bases, V lost 6 bases, and 3 bases had no gene match.